This TCR beta chain was retrieved from a study of monozygotic twins with inflammatory bowel disease. General study findings and limits: Versus healthy twins, IBD patients showed fewer clonotypes shared with others, especially with disease activity. IBD patients showed reduced TCRbeta diversity (inverse Simpson) versus healthy co-twins.

Germline V gives CDR1 SGDLS, CDR2 YYNGEE. The CDR3 covers 14 residues. Researchers used template switching to add UMIs featuring a 6-nucleotide sample barcode. Nested PCRs (about 15 and 9 cycles, two total) were applied to TCRalpha and TCRbeta cDNA. TCRdb processed the 5' RACE reads again and assigns one entry to each CDR3 protein, with no DNA. The sample totals fewer than 200,000 distinct CDR3 sequences. Comments on this clonotype: The antigen is unknown.

The specimen was blood. The rearrangement uses TRBV9 and TRBJ1-1. This sequence originates from a human donor with ulcerative colitis or Crohn's disease, or a healthy co-twin of an affected twin (not recorded which). The CDR3 region is CASSFLVGSPEAFF. The entire variable domain, with the rest obtained from reference TRBV9 and TRBJ1-1, is as follows: DSGVTQTPKHLITATGQRVTLRCSPRSGDLSVYWYQQSLDQGLQFLIQYYNGEERAKGNILERFSAQQFPDLHSELNLSSLELGDSALYFCASSFLVGSPEAFFGQGTRLTVV.